The 6 T cell receptor beta chains presented below share a single source sample, sequenced in a study of CD8 T cells in Susac syndrome. Random-hexamer reverse transcription was applied to roughly 0.5 to 1 ug RNA. TCRdb reanalysed the immunoSEQ multiplex PCR reads using MiXCR and keeps one entry per CDR3 protein. There are 65,000 to 100,000 distinct CDR3 sequences in the sample; approximately 96% occur only once, and approximately 0.42% lies in the top ten. Sequencing was done on a sample of CD8+ T cells from PBMCs. These receptors were collected from a human donor with Susac syndrome.

The gene calls are TRBV9 and TRBJ1-2; 7 bases align to TRBD1. V shed 3 bases, J shed 7 bases, and the junction held 18 bases outside the gene matches. Germline V gene lookup returns CDR1 SGDLS and CDR2 YYNGEE. The CDR3 runs to 17 residues. The CDR3 region has the DNA TGTGCCAGCAGCGGCTTAGCCGGATCGACAGGGACGAGTGGCTACACCTTC. It is translated as CASSGLAGSTGTSGYTF.

The chain carries TRBV20-1 and TRBJ2-2, with a weak D call TRBD1 (6 bases). Germline CDR1 and CDR2: DFQATT and SNEGSKA (reference sequence). V was pared by 3 bases and J by 5 bases, with 13 bases between. The CDR3 is 14 residues long. As DNA, the CDR3 is TGCAGTGCTAGGGAGCAGGGGATTACCGGGGAGCTGTTTTTT. It codes for CSAREQGITGELFF.

The chain recombines TRBV30 with TRBJ1-1; the D gene is possibly TRBD1 (6 bases). V gave up 4 bases and J gave up 0 bases, with 12 bases separating them. The CDR3 consists of 14 residues. Per the germline V gene, CDR1 is GTSNPN and CDR2 is SVGIG (reference sequence). For the CDR3, the DNA is TGTGCCTGGACCTTGGACAGCTTGAACACTGAAGCTTTCTTT. Its translation is CAWTLDSLNTEAFF.

The chain joins TRBV4-3 to TRBJ2-2; perhaps TRBD2 as D (5 bases). Deletions cut 6 bases from V and 1 base from J, with 9 bases between. Germline CDR1 and CDR2: LGHNA and YSLEER. The CDR3 runs 14 residues. CDR3 sequence: CASRKDWNTGELFF. DNA of the CDR3: TGCGCCAGCAGGAAGGACTGGAACACCGGGGAGCTGTTTTTT.

This sequence joins TRBV9 and TRBJ1-1; weak D call: TRBD1 (6 bases). Trimming pared 3 bases from V and 3 bases from J, leaving 12 bases between. Per germline, CDR1 SGDLS and CDR2 YYNGEE. This CDR3 comprises 14 residues. The CDR3 bases are TGTGCCAGCAGCGAGGGGGACACTTACACTGAAGCTTTCTTT. Its translation: CASSEGDTYTEAFF.

This chain links TRBV4-2 with TRBJ2-2; D call uncertain. CDR3 length: 14 residues. From germline, CDR1 is LGHNA and CDR2 YNFKEQ. V shed 0 bases and J shed 6 bases, with 8 bases lying between them. This CDR3 reads CASSQDEVAGELFF. For the CDR3, the DNA is TGTGCCAGCAGCCAAGATGAGGTAGCCGGGGAGCTGTTTTTT.